The 30 T cell receptor beta chains in this list originate from one sample, sequenced in a study of cytotoxic CD8 clonotypes in ibrutinib-treated CLL (TCRdb year 2021). Per the publication, the time point label means: approximately 11 months on ibrutinib. The library was prepared using the immunoSEQ multiplex PCR assay. In its TCRdb copy, this immuneACCESS table keeps in-frame sequences only and misses some clones. Where compared with another copy, unresolved V genes explain less than half of these, and the others have no known cause. This sample comprises more than 50,000 clones, approximately 57% of them detected only once. The biggest ten clones account for over 12% of the sample. This specimen was PBMCs, taken after 12 months of ibrutinib treatment. These receptors were collected from a human donor with chronic lymphocytic leukemia.

This sequence joins TRBV29-1 and TRBJ1-6; D gene unclear. Looked up from germline, CDR1 is SQVTM and CDR2 is ANQGSEA. CDR3 size: 16 residues. V was trimmed by 6 bases and J by 2 bases, leaving 17 bases between them. CDR3 amino acids: CSVGWWPVPYNSPLHF. As DNA, the CDR3 is TGCAGCGTCGGGTGGTGGCCTGTCCCCTATAATTCACCCCTCCACTTT.

V usage is TRBV6-6 and J usage is TRBJ1-1; D is undetermined. Trimming shortened V by 2 bases and J by 1 base, and 8 bases separated the two germline ends. The CDR3 length is 14 residues. CDR1 is MNHNY, CDR2 SVGAGI, per germline (reference sequence). The CDR3 sequence: CASSYHSANTEAFF. The CDR3 coding sequence is TGTGCCAGCAGTTACCATAGTGCGAACACTGAAGCTTTCTTT.

The J gene is TRBJ2-5, the V gene TRBV5-1; D is undetermined. Germline V gene data show CDR1 as SGHRS and CDR2 as YFSETQ. Between the trimmed V and J ends, which lost 2 bases and 4 bases, there was a span of 12 bases. The CDR3 length is 14 residues. Written as DNA, the CDR3 is TGCGCCAGCAGCTTCGCCAAGGAGCGAGAGACCCAGTACTTC. It codes for CASSFAKERETQYF.

This clone was observed a single time. The V call is TRBV4-1, the J call TRBJ2-6; 9 bases line up with TRBD1. This CDR3 spans 19 amino acids. Losses at the gene ends were 0 bases for V and 4 bases for J; bases not matched to a gene: 10. CDR1 MGHRA and CDR2 YSYEKL come from the germline V gene. Here the CDR3 reads CASSQETGGGGSGANVLTF. CDR3 bases: TGCGCCAGCAGCCAAGAAACAGGGGGCGGTGGATCCGGGGCCAACGTCCTGACTTTC.

This clone was seen a few times. The rearrangement joins TRBV5-5 to TRBJ1-5; D call uncertain. The germline V gene has CDR1 SGHKS and CDR2 YYEKEE (reference sequence). The germline V and J ends were trimmed by 2 bases and 0 bases, with 9 bases remaining between them. CDR3 size: 15 residues. The chain's CDR3 is CASSLGPHSNQPQHF. DNA of the CDR3: TGTGCCAGCAGCTTAGGGCCTCATAGCAATCAGCCCCAGCATTTT.

The sample holds a few counts of this clone. V is TRBV11-2 and J is TRBJ1-1, with D possibly TRBD1 on 6 matching bases. From germline, CDR1 is SGHAT and CDR2 FQNNGV. The CDR3 totals 15 residues. V was shortened by 5 bases and J by 4 bases, with 17 bases between the two germline ends. CDR3 coding DNA: TGTGCCAGCAGCGAGGGGGTAGGTGGGCTCACTGAAGCTTTCTTT. As protein: CASSEGVGGLTEAFF.

The chain recombines TRBV29-1 with TRBJ2-1; 9 nucleotides match TRBD2. Losses at the gene ends were 6 bases for V and 0 bases for J; bases not matched to a gene: 18. CDR1 is SQVTM and CDR2 is ANQGSEA in the germline V gene. The CDR3 runs to 19 residues. CDR3: CSVEGGFGGRVSSYNEQFF. The CDR3 DNA is TGCAGCGTCGAGGGTGGGTTTGGCGGGAGGGTGAGCTCCTACAATGAGCAGTTCTTC.

The gene calls are TRBV25-1 and TRBJ1-4, with TRBD1 as a possible D gene (6 bases). V was shortened by 6 bases and J by 6 bases, with 14 bases between the two germline ends. CDR1 is MGHDK, CDR2 SYGVNS, per germline. This CDR3 contains 14 residues. The CDR3 nucleotides read TGTGCCAGCAGGTCGAGGGGGAAGGATGAAAAACTGTTTTTT. Residues: CASRSRGKDEKLFF. The variable domain in full, completed from reference TRBV25-1 and TRBJ1-4, reads EADIYQTPRYLVIGTGKKITLECSQTMGHDKMYWYQQDPGMELHLIHYSYGVNSTEKGDLSSESTVSRIRTEHFPLTLESARPSHTSQYLCASRSRGKDEKLFFGSGTQLSVL.

This clone was found many times. The chain links TRBV19 to TRBJ2-1; D gene unclear. CDR1 is LNHDA, CDR2 SQIVND, per germline (reference sequence). The CDR3 has 12 residues. Between the trimmed V and J ends, which lost 1 base and 8 bases, there was a span of 6 bases. The DNA for the CDR3 is TGTGCCAGTAGTATAGCCCGGGATGAGCAGTTCTTC. Protein product: CASSIARDEQFF.

This clone has just one count. The chain carries TRBV11-2 and TRBJ2-1; D perhaps matches TRBD2 (5 bases). The CDR3 length is 11 residues. Trimming took off 4 bases at V and 9 bases at J, with 7 bases between the two ends. Germline lookup yields CDR1 SGHAT and CDR2 FQNNGV. CDR3 sequence reads: CASSSGIEQFF. The CDR3 DNA reads TGTGCCAGCAGCTCGGGGATTGAGCAGTTCTTC.

The V and J genes are TRBV6-6 and TRBJ2-1; D assignment may be TRBD1 or TRBD2 (6 bases each). There are 13 residues in the CDR3. The V end lost 11 bases, the J end lost 8 bases, and 19 bases lay between the germline ends. The germline V gene encodes CDR1 MNHNY and CDR2 SVGAGI (reference sequence). The CDR3 sequence: CAHGGTMDHEQFF. The CDR3 DNA follows: TGTGCCCACGGGGGCACGATGGATCATGAGCAGTTCTTC.

At least ten counts were recorded for this clone. The V and J genes are TRBV19 and TRBJ2-5, with D tentatively TRBD2 (7 bases). The CDR3 sequence is 17 residues long. Germline-derived CDR1 and CDR2 are LNHDA and SQIVND (reference sequence). V dropped 5 bases and J dropped 7 bases, with 26 bases sitting between them. For the CDR3, the DNA is TGTGCCAGTAGTCGGGGGGCCACCCCGACAGGCGCCGGGACCCAGTACTTC. Its protein is CASSRGATPTGAGTQYF.

This clone was counted at least ten times. V is TRBV5-1 and J is TRBJ2-2; 9 positions match TRBD1. The CDR3 consists of 15 residues. V was pared by 1 base and J by 6 bases, with 4 bases of the junction left unmatched. Germline CDR1 and CDR2: SGHRS and YFSETQ. The CDR3 protein is CASSLLGQGAGELFF. In nucleotides, the CDR3 is TGCGCCAGCAGCTTGCTGGGACAGGGTGCCGGGGAGCTGTTTTTT.

The chain combines TRBV7-9 with TRBJ2-7; 9 positions agree with TRBD1. CDR3 length: 14 amino acids. The V gene's germline CDR1 is SEHNR and CDR2 FQNEAQ (reference sequence). J lost 1 base, V lost 5 bases, and 3 bases had no gene match. The DNA for the CDR3 is TGTGCCAGCAGCGGGACAGGGCCTTCCTACGAGCAGTACTTC. This codes for CASSGTGPSYEQYF.

This clone ranks as large (0.1 to 1%). The chain has TRBV2 and TRBJ2-1; tentative D call: TRBD1 (6 bases). CDR3 length equals 15 residues. From germline, CDR1 is SNHLY and CDR2 FYNNEI. Trimming left V 4 bases short and J 2 bases short, with 12 bases between. The CDR3 protein is CASSGGQLTYNEQFF. Here the CDR3 DNA reads TGTGCCAGCAGTGGAGGACAGCTCACCTACAATGAGCAGTTCTTC.

The chain carries TRBV6-6 and TRBJ1-2; TRBD1 is a possible D gene (6 bases). Germline V gene data show CDR1 as MNHNY and CDR2 as SVGAGI (reference sequence). The CDR3 spans 12 residues. V was pared by 7 bases and J by 5 bases, with 11 bases between. The CDR3 region has the DNA TGTGCCAGCATGGGAGGACAGTATGGCTACACCTTC. It specifies CASMGGQYGYTF.

The CDR3 loop reads CASSPQGASTEAFF. CDR3 nucleotides: TGTGCCAGCTCACCCCAAGGGGCGAGCACTGAAGCTTTCTTT. The chain links TRBV18 to TRBJ1-1; possible D gene TRBD1, 5 bases. CDR3 length: 14 residues. CDR1 is KGHSH and CDR2 is LQKENI in the germline V gene. V dropped 3 bases and J dropped 4 bases, with 12 bases sitting between them.

This chain uses TRBV30 with TRBJ2-7; D is perhaps TRBD1 (6 bases). V was clipped by 4 bases and J by 2 bases, with 9 bases between them. The CDR3 loop spans 12 amino acids. Germline V gives CDR1 GTSNPN, CDR2 SVGIG (reference sequence). The CDR3 sequence: CAWKSGAYEQYF. The CDR3 DNA follows: TGTGCCTGGAAGTCAGGGGCCTACGAGCAGTACTTC.

The V and J genes are TRBV27 and TRBJ2-1, with 8 bases lining up with TRBD2. Germline assignment: CDR1 MNHEY and CDR2 SMNVEV (reference sequence). The CDR3 loop spans 15 amino acids. V shed 6 bases and J 8 bases; nucleotides not matched to a gene: 12. The CDR3 region is CASSLAGLVFYEQFF. The CDR3 DNA sequence: TGTGCCAGCAGCCTCGCGGGACTAGTCTTCTATGAGCAGTTCTTC.

This clone was recorded at least ten times. The V gene is TRBV29-1, the J gene TRBJ2-1; TRBD2 matches 9 bases. Trimming at V came to 3 bases and at J to 9 bases, leaving 12 bases not matched to a gene. Germline V gives CDR1 SQVTM, CDR2 ANQGSEA. The CDR3 runs to 15 residues. The DNA of the CDR3 is TGCAGCGTTGATAGGACTAGCGTTGGATCGGGTGAGCAGTTCTTC. Translating gives CSVDRTSVGSGEQFF.

The table lists this clone with a few counts. This chain uses TRBV19 with TRBJ2-5; D is ambiguous. The CDR3 extends over 13 amino acids. The germline gives CDR1 LNHDA, CDR2 SQIVND (reference sequence). V dropped 0 bases and J dropped 5 bases, with 7 bases sitting between them. CDR3: CASSIDVRETQYF. CDR3 coding DNA: TGTGCCAGTAGTATAGATGTTAGGGAGACCCAGTACTTC.

This clone was seen only once. J is TRBJ1-5 and V is TRBV6-6; D is unresolved. The CDR3 consists of 16 residues. V was shortened by 0 bases and J by 5 bases, with 14 bases between the two germline ends. Germline V gives CDR1 MNHNY, CDR2 SVGAGI (reference sequence). The DNA for the CDR3 is TGTGCCAGCAGTTACTCGAGTACTCGCCTGCATCAGCCCCAGCATTTT. Amino acid sequence: CASSYSSTRLHQPQHF.

This clone was detected ten times or more. The rearrangement joins TRBV11-3 to TRBJ2-3; no clear D. The CDR3 runs 14 residues. CDR1 and CDR2 (germline): SGHNT, YENEEA. V was clipped by 5 bases and J by 3 bases, with 12 bases between them. The CDR3 region has the DNA TGTGCCAGCAGCCCACTGGTCCGGACAGATACGCAGTATTTT. Protein product: CASSPLVRTDTQYF.

This clone was counted at least ten times. The rearrangement joins TRBV19 to TRBJ1-1; 7 bases agree with TRBD1. The CDR3 contains 11 residues. V shed 5 bases and J 8 bases; nucleotides not matched to a gene: 2. CDR1 and CDR2 from the germline V gene are LNHDA and SQIVND (reference sequence). The DNA for the CDR3 is TGTGCCAGTAGTCCGGGACAGGAAGCTTTCTTT. Translated, it gives CASSPGQEAFF.

The V and J genes are TRBV5-6 and TRBJ2-5; 9 nucleotides align to TRBD2. CDR3 length: 15 residues. Germline loops: CDR1 SGHDT, CDR2 YYEEEE. Trimming cost V 6 bases and J 1 base; bases outside gene matches: 7. The CDR3 here is CASNNLRGGQETQYF. The CDR3 nucleotides read TGTGCCAGCAACAACTTGCGGGGGGGCCAAGAGACCCAGTACTTC.

This rearrangement joins TRBV5-1 to TRBJ2-7, with 7 bases identical to TRBD2. Germline CDR1 and CDR2: SGHRS and YFSETQ. Trimming cost V 0 bases and J 0 bases; bases outside gene matches: 9. This CDR3 comprises 17 residues. CDR3 loop: CASSLGSARGVSYEQYF. CDR3 nucleotides: TGCGCCAGCAGCTTGGGTTCTGCTCGGGGGGTCTCCTACGAGCAGTACTTC.

The genes are TRBV7-2 and TRBJ1-6; D is unresolved. This CDR3 is built from 15 residues. V lost 2 bases to trimming and J lost 7 bases, with 12 bases between them. Germline-derived CDR1 and CDR2 are SGHTA and FQGNSA. The CDR3 loop is CASSLNRSRNSPLHF. The CDR3 DNA is TGTGCCAGCAGCTTAAATCGTAGTCGGAATTCACCCCTCCACTTT. The complete variable domain, with remaining parts taken from reference TRBV7-2 and TRBJ1-6, reads GAGVSQSPSNKVTEKGKDVELRCDPISGHTALYWYRQSLGQGLEFLIYFQGNSAPDKSGLPSDRFSAERTGGSVSTLTIQRTQQEDSAVYLCASSLNRSRNSPLHFGNGTRLTVT.

The chain has TRBV6-1 and TRBJ2-7; 12 bases are a match to TRBD2. The CDR3 is made up of 15 amino acids. Germline V gene sequence: CDR1 MNHNS, CDR2 SASEGT. V trimming: 4 bases; J trimming: 4 bases; junction bases outside the gene matches: 5. The CDR3 loop reads CASSGGLAGIYEQYF. CDR3 sequence (DNA): TGTGCCAGCAGTGGAGGACTAGCGGGAATTTACGAGCAGTACTTC.

This rearrangement joins TRBV5-1 to TRBJ2-3; no definite D call. This CDR3 is 11 amino acids long. V dropped 2 bases and J dropped 6 bases, with 4 bases sitting between them. CDR1 and CDR2 (germline): SGHRS, YFSETQ. The CDR3 region is CASSFRDTQYF. The CDR3 bases are TGCGCCAGCAGCTTCCGGGATACGCAGTATTTT.

V usage is TRBV6-5 and J usage is TRBJ2-1; D not resolved. This CDR3 contains 13 residues. Looked up from germline, CDR1 is MNHEY and CDR2 is SVGAGI. Trimming left V 6 bases short and J 0 bases short, with 6 bases between. For the CDR3, the DNA is TGTGCCAGCAGGCCCCCCTCCTACAATGAGCAGTTCTTC. This translates into CASRPPSYNEQFF.